These T cell receptor beta chains were read from a single sample in a study of blood T cell repertoires in COVID-19. Data came from immunoSEQ multiplex PCR; TCRdb stores just in-frame clones and leaves some out. The sample yields around 110,000 clones, 65% to 75% seen once. The specimen was peripheral blood. Every receptor here comes from a human donor with acute or convalescent COVID-19. The donor label of this sample is uncertain. CDR3s include the opening cysteine and the closing phenylalanine or tryptophan. A D gene is named only where the DNA matches it firmly. Size is omitted from some rows. Given values are once, few, many or a class for expanded clones.

clone size: NA; D gene: TRBD2; J gene: TRBJ2-2; V gene: TRBV4-2; CDR3 protein: CASSQGKGLAGGGRAGELFF; CDR3 DNA: TGTGCCAGCAGCCAAGGGAAGGGGCTAGCGGGGGGTGGTCGGGCCGGGGAGCTGTTTTTT
clone size: NA; D gene: NA; J gene: TRBJ2-6; V gene: TRBV28; CDR3 protein: CASIGASGANVLTF; CDR3 DNA: TGTGCCAGCATTGGGGCGTCGGGGGCCAACGTCCTGACTTTC
clone size: once; D gene: NA; J gene: TRBJ1-2; V gene: TRBV4-1; CDR3 protein: CASSQVPGASSRGYTF; CDR3 DNA: TGCGCCAGCAGCCAAGTACCGGGAGCCTCCTCTCGGGGCTACACCTTC
clone size: NA; D gene: TRBD1; J gene: TRBJ2-1; V gene: TRBV5-1; CDR3 protein: CASSVDGQGQGEQFF; CDR3 DNA: TGCGCCAGCAGCGTGGACGGACAGGGGCAGGGTGAGCAGTTCTTC
clone size: NA; D gene: TRBD1; J gene: TRBJ1-2; V gene: TRBV20-1; CDR3 protein: CSASTPRFRDRVGSWGYTF; CDR3 DNA: TGCAGTGCTAGTACCCCGAGGTTCCGGGACAGGGTAGGGAGTTGGGGCTACACCTTC
clone size: NA; D gene: NA; J gene: TRBJ1-1; V gene: TRBV6-5; CDR3 protein: CASSYKGMNTEAFF; CDR3 DNA: TGTGCCAGCAGTTACAAGGGGATGAACACTGAAGCTTTCTTT
clone size: NA; D gene: TRBD2; J gene: TRBJ2-7; V gene: TRBV27; CDR3 protein: CASSLKAGGILRQYF; CDR3 DNA: TGTGCCAGCAGTTTAAAAGCGGGGGGGATCCTTCGGCAGTACTTC
clone size: few; D gene: TRBD1; J gene: TRBJ1-1; V gene: TRBV12-3/TRBV12-4; CDR3 protein: CASSWTGDAEAFF; CDR3 DNA: TGTGCCAGCAGTTGGACAGGCGACGCTGAAGCTTTCTTT
clone size: NA; D gene: TRBD1; J gene: TRBJ2-5; V gene: TRBV30; CDR3 protein: CAWSVRGRETQYF; CDR3 DNA: TGTGCCTGGAGTGTAAGGGGGCGTGAGACCCAGTACTTC
clone size: few; D gene: NA; J gene: TRBJ1-5; V gene: TRBV19; CDR3 protein: CASSITGVGNQPQHF; CDR3 DNA: TGTGCCAGTAGTATTACCGGGGTTGGCAATCAGCCCCAGCATTTT
clone size: few; D gene: NA; J gene: TRBJ1-3; V gene: TRBV7-2; CDR3 protein: CASSLSSGSGNTIYF; CDR3 DNA: TGTGCCAGCAGCTTATCATCGGGGAGCGGAAACACCATATATTTT
clone size: NA; D gene: NA; J gene: TRBJ2-7; V gene: TRBV11-2; CDR3 protein: CASSVERGTYEQYF; CDR3 DNA: TGTGCCAGCAGCGTCGAACGGGGGACCTACGAGCAGTACTTC
clone size: NA; D gene: NA; J gene: TRBJ1-2; V gene: TRBV5-5; CDR3 protein: CASSLAGHHYGYTF; CDR3 DNA: TGTGCCAGCAGCTTGGCCGGACATCACTATGGCTACACCTTC
clone size: NA; D gene: NA; J gene: TRBJ2-2; V gene: TRBV5-6; CDR3 protein: CASSSVTGELFF; CDR3 DNA: TGTGCCAGCAGCTCCGTAACCGGGGAGCTGTTTTTT
clone size: many; D gene: TRBD1; J gene: TRBJ1-5; V gene: TRBV4-2; CDR3 protein: CASSQGGTGVNQPQHF; CDR3 DNA: TGTGCCAGCAGCCAAGGGGGGACAGGGGTCAATCAGCCCCAGCATTTT
clone size: once; D gene: NA; J gene: TRBJ2-1; V gene: TRBV11-2; CDR3 protein: CASSSEGVYEQFF; CDR3 DNA: TGTGCCAGCAGCTCCGAGGGGGTCTATGAGCAGTTCTTC
clone size: NA; D gene: NA; J gene: TRBJ2-1; V gene: TRBV6-2/TRBV6-3; CDR3 protein: CASSYILVSAEQFF; CDR3 DNA: TGTGCCAGCAGTTACATCCTAGTTTCCGCTGAGCAGTTCTTC
clone size: NA; D gene: NA; J gene: TRBJ1-2; V gene: TRBV6-5; CDR3 protein: CASSPWEKSNYGYTF; CDR3 DNA: TGTGCCAGCAGTCCCTGGGAGAAGTCGAACTATGGCTACACCTTC
clone size: NA; D gene: TRBD2; J gene: TRBJ2-3; V gene: TRBV9; CDR3 protein: CASSVSGTSSPPQYF; CDR3 DNA: TGTGCCAGCAGCGTTTCCGGGACTAGCTCCCCTCCGCAGTATTTT
clone size: NA; D gene: TRBD2; J gene: TRBJ2-3; V gene: TRBV7-3; CDR3 protein: CASSLGGTGTSATDTQYF; CDR3 DNA: TGTGCCAGCAGCCTAGGGGGCACCGGGACTAGCGCCACAGATACGCAGTATTTT
clone size: NA; D gene: TRBD2; J gene: TRBJ2-1; V gene: TRBV7-3; CDR3 protein: CASSLGLAGRSSYNEQFF; CDR3 DNA: TGTGCCAGCAGCCTTGGACTAGCGGGCAGGAGCTCCTACAATGAGCAGTTCTTC
clone size: NA; D gene: NA; J gene: TRBJ1-5; V gene: TRBV21-1; CDR3 protein: CASSKGTGLDQPQHF; CDR3 DNA: TGTGCCAGCAGCAAAGGAACAGGGCTGGATCAGCCCCAGCATTTT
clone size: NA; D gene: NA; J gene: TRBJ1-3; V gene: TRBV6-2/TRBV6-3; CDR3 protein: CASSQDGFSGNTIYF; CDR3 DNA: TGTGCCAGCAGCCAAGACGGGTTCTCTGGAAACACCATATATTTT
clone size: NA; D gene: TRBD1; J gene: TRBJ1-2; V gene: TRBV29-1; CDR3 protein: CSVEDLTGWGYGYTF; CDR3 DNA: TGCAGCGTTGAAGACCTGACAGGGTGGGGGTATGGCTACACCTTC
clone size: few; D gene: NA; J gene: TRBJ1-2; V gene: TRBV29-1; CDR3 protein: CSATTGLNYGYTF; CDR3 DNA: TGCAGCGCCACGACAGGACTTAACTATGGCTACACCTTC
clone size: NA; D gene: TRBD2; J gene: TRBJ2-5; V gene: TRBV11-2; CDR3 protein: CASSPSAGVRETQYF; CDR3 DNA: TGTGCCAGCAGCCCGTCTGCGGGGGTGCGGGAGACCCAGTACTTC
clone size: NA; D gene: TRBD2; J gene: TRBJ2-3; V gene: TRBV6-4; CDR3 protein: CASSDSTSGEADTQYF; CDR3 DNA: TGTGCCAGCAGTGACTCGACTAGCGGGGAGGCAGATACGCAGTATTTT
clone size: NA; D gene: NA; J gene: TRBJ1-4; V gene: TRBV27; CDR3 protein: CASSLKGLINEKLFF; CDR3 DNA: TGTGCCAGCAGTTTAAAGGGGCTTATTAATGAAAAACTGTTTTTT
clone size: few; D gene: NA; J gene: TRBJ1-2; V gene: TRBV7-8; CDR3 protein: CASSDVGGFNGYTF; CDR3 DNA: TGTGCCAGCAGTGACGTCGGGGGGTTTAATGGCTACACCTTC
clone size: NA; D gene: TRBD1; J gene: TRBJ2-2; V gene: TRBV24-1; CDR3 protein: CATSDTLQGALGAGELFF; CDR3 DNA: TGTGCCACCAGTGATACCCTCCAGGGGGCGCTTGGGGCCGGGGAGCTGTTTTTT
clone size: once; D gene: NA; J gene: TRBJ1-1; V gene: TRBV7-9; CDR3 protein: CATSKGGNTEAFF; CDR3 DNA: TGTGCCACCTCGAAAGGGGGGAACACTGAAGCTTTCTTT
clone size: NA; D gene: TRBD2; J gene: TRBJ2-1; V gene: TRBV14; CDR3 protein: CASSQAGTSVYNEQFF; CDR3 DNA: TGTGCCAGCAGCCAAGCCGGGACTAGCGTCTACAATGAGCAGTTCTTC